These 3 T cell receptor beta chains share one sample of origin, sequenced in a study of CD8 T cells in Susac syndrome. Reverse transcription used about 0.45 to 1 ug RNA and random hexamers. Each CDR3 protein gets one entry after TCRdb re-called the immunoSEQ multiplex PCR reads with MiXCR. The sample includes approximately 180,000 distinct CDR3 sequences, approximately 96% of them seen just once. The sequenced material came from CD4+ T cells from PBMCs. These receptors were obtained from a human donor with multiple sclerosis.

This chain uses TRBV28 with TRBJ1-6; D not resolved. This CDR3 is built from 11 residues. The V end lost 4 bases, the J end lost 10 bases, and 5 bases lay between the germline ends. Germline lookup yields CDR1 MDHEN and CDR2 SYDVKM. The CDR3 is CASSYRSPLHF. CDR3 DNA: TGTGCCAGCAGTTACCGGTCACCCCTCCACTTT.

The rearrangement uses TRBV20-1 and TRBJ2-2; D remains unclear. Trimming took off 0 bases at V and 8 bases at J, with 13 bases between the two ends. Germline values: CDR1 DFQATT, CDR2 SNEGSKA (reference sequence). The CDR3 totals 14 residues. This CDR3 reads CSARDLTVGGELFF. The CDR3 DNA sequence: TGCAGTGCTAGAGATCTAACGGTTGGGGGGGAGCTGTTTTTT.

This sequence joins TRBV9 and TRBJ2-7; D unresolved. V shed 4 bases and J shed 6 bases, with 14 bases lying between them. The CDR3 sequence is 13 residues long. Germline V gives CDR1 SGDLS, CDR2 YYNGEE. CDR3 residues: CASSPPGPGEQYF. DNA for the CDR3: TGTGCCAGCAGCCCGCCTGGGCCGGGCGAGCAGTACTTC. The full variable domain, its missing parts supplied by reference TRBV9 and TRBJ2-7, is DSGVTQTPKHLITATGQRVTLRCSPRSGDLSVYWYQQSLDQGLQFLIQYYNGEERAKGNILERFSAQQFPDLHSELNLSSLELGDSALYFCASSPPGPGEQYFGPGTRLTVT.